Listed here is a single TCR beta chain. Antigen: not known. The junction and the germline gene differ at one end; a read error may be behind it. The data derive from a study of T cells and Merkel cell carcinoma outcomes. Study results and limitations: Reportedly, T-cell repertoire with density predicts Merkel cell carcinoma outcomes.

Only in-frame clones appear in the TCRdb table, and some are missing; sequencing was by immunoSEQ multiplex PCR. This table holds about 19,000 clones, about four fifths found once. The CDR3 is 14 residues long. Germline V lookup: CDR1 SSHAT, CDR2 FNYEAQ (reference sequence). This receptor was obtained from a human donor with Merkel cell carcinoma. Sequenced input: tumor tissue from Merkel cell carcinoma. This rearrangement joins TRBV7-7 to TRBJ2-7; the match to TRBD1 covers 8 bases. The CDR3 bases are TGTGCTAGCAGGAACGAGGACAGGGTCTACGAGCAGTACTTC. Translating it yields CASRNEDRVYEQYF.